The 5 T cell receptor beta chains in this list originate from one sample, sequenced in a study of CD8 T cells in ankylosing spondylitis. Findings of the study overall: A TCR beta motif of under ten highly homologous variants appeared characteristic of ankylosing spondylitis blood.

A single record per CDR3 protein comes from TCRdb applying MiXCR to the 5' RACE reads. The table shows fewer than 550,000 distinct CDR3 sequences, with roughly 5.2% occurring only once. These receptors lack a known antigen. The sample consisted of blood, either unsorted or a sorted T cell fraction (not recorded which). All receptors derive from a male donor with ankylosing spondylitis.

The chain links TRBV10-3 to TRBJ2-2; 9 bases agree with TRBD1. This CDR3 has 15 residues. In germline, CDR1 is ENHRY, CDR2 SYGVKD. V trimming: 7 bases; J trimming: 7 bases; junction bases outside the gene matches: 10. The CDR3 bases are TGTGCCATCAACCACAGGGGGCTGGGGAACGGGGAGCTGTTTTTT. It yields the protein CAINHRGLGNGELFF.

V is TRBV5-5 and J is TRBJ2-6, with D possibly matching TRBD1 (5 bases). The CDR3 contains 17 residues. The V and J ends lost 1 base and 2 bases respectively, with 13 bases between them. Germline V CDR1 and CDR2: SGHKS, YYEKEE (reference sequence). The CDR3 protein is CASSLTAVGAGANVLTF. The CDR3 DNA sequence: TGTGCCAGCAGCTTGACGGCAGTAGGGGCTGGGGCCAACGTCCTGACTTTC. Together with reference TRBV5-5 and TRBJ2-6, the CDR3 gives the full variable domain: DAGVTQSPTHLIKTRGQQVTLRCSPISGHKSVSWYQQVLGQGPQFIFQYYEKEERGRGNFPDRFSARQFPNYSSELNVNALLLGDSALYLCASSLTAVGAGANVLTFGAGSRLTVL.

This clonotype appeared many times. The chain carries TRBV20-1 and TRBJ2-3; D not certain. Deletions cut 4 bases from V and 1 base from J, with 18 bases between. This CDR3 has 16 residues. Germline CDR1 is DFQATT and CDR2 is SNEGSKA (reference sequence). The CDR3 spells CSAIPLEVQGTDTQYF. The CDR3 DNA sequence: TGCAGTGCTATCCCACTCGAGGTCCAGGGCACAGATACGCAGTATTTT.

Notes on this clonotype: This clone may be a read error of a much larger clone one base away. The chain carries TRBV5-5 and TRBJ2-7; either TRBD1 or TRBD2 may fit D (5 bases each). Germline V gives CDR1 SGHKS, CDR2 YYEKEE (reference sequence). The CDR3 has 12 amino acids. CDR3 sequence (DNA): TGTGCCGGCAGCAGGGACGGCTGGGAGCAGTACTTC. Protein sequence: CAGSRDGWEQYF.

This clonotype was observed many times. Its ends do not fully match the called genes, so a read error is possible. The V gene is TRBV5-1, the J gene TRBJ1-1; unclear D gene. The germline V gene encodes CDR1 SGHRS and CDR2 YFSETQ. This CDR3 region has 11 residues. CDR3 region: CASSYDTEAFF. CDR3 sequence (DNA): TGTGCCAGCAGTTACGACACTGAAGCTTTCTTT.